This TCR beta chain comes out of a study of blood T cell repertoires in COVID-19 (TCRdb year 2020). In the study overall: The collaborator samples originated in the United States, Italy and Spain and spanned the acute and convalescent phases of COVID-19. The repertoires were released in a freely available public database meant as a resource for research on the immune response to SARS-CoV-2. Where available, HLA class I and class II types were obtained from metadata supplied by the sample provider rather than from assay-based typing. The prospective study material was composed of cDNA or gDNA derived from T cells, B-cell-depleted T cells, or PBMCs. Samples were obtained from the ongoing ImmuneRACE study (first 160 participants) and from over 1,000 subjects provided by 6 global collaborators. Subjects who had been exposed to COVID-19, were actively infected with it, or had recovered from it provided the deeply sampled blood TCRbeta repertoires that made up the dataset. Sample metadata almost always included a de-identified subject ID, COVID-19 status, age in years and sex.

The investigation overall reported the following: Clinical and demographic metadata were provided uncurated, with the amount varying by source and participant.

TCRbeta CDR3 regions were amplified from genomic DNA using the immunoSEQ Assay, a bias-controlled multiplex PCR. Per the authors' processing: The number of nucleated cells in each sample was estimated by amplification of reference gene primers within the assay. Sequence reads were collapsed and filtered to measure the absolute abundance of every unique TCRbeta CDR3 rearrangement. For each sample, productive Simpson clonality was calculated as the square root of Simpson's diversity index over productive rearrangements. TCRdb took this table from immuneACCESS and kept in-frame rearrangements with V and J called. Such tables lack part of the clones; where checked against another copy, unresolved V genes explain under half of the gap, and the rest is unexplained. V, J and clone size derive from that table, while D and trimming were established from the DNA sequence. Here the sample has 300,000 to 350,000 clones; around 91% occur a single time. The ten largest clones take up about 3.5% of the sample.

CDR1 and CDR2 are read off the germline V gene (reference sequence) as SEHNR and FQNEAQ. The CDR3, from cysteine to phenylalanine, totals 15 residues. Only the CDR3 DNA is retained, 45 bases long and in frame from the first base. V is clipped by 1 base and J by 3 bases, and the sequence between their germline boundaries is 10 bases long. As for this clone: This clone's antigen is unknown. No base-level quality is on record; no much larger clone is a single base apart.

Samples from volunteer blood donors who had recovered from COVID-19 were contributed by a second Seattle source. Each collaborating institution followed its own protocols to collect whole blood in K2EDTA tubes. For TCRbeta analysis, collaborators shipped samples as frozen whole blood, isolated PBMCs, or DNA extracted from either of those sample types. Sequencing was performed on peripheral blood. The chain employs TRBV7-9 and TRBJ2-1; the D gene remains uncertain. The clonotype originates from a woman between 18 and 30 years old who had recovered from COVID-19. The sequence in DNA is TGTGCCAGCAGCTTAGTCACAGAGTACTACAATGAGCAGTTCTTC. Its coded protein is CASSLVTEYYNEQFF.